This T cell receptor (beta chain) was identified in a study of radiotherapy plus CTLA-4 blockade in lung cancer. General study points: After radiotherapy and ipilimumab, tumor-derived clones expanded in peripheral blood.

Clones were sequenced by immunoSEQ multiplex PCR, and TCRdb holds only the in-frame ones, with some missing. The table lists 45,000 to 55,000 clones, approximately 78% of them singletons. In this sample, this clone turned up once. The antigen remains undetermined. Germline CDR1 reads SGHTA; CDR2 reads FQGNSA. The V gene lost 8 bases and the J gene lost 3 bases, with 16 bases spanning the gap. The CDR3 totals 14 residues. The receptor comes from a human donor with non-small cell lung cancer who had stable disease on radiotherapy plus ipilimumab. The gene calls are TRBV7-2 and TRBJ1-2; possibly TRBD1 for D (6 bases). Sample: peripheral blood, taken from a patient treated with radiotherapy plus ipilimumab. This chain's CDR3 is CASRTQDRYYGYTF. CDR3 DNA sequence: TGTGCCAGCCGCACCCAGGACAGATACTATGGCTACACCTTC.